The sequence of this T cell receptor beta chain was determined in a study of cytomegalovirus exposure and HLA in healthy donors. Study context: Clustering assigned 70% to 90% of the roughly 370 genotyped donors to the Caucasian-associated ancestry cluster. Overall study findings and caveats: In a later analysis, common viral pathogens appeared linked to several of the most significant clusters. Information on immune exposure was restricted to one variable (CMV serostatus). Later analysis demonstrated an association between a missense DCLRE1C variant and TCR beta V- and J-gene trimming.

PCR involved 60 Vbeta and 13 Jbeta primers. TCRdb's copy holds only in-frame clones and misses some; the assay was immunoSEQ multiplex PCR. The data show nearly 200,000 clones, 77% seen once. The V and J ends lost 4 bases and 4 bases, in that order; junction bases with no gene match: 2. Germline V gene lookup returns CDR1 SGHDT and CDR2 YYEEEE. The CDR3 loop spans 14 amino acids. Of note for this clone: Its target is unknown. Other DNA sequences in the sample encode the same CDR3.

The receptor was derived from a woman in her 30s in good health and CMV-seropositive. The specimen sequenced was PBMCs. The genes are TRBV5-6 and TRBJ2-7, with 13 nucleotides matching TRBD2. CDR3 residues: CASSRTSGSYEQYF. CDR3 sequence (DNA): TGTGCCAGCAGCAGGACTAGCGGGAGTTACGAGCAGTACTTC. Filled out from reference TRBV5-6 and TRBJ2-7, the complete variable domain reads DAGVTQSPTHLIKTRGQQVTLRCSPKSGHDTVSWYQQALGQGPQFIFQYYEEEERQRGNFPDRFSGHQFPNYSSELNVNALLLGDSALYLCASSRTSGSYEQYFGPGTRLTVT.